This TCR beta chain stems from a study of cytomegalovirus exposure and HLA in healthy donors. The germline CDR1 and CDR2 sequences are SGHDT and YYEEEE. Trimming took off 0 bases at V and 3 bases at J, with 12 bases between the two ends. The CDR3 contains 15 residues. The PCR had 60 Vbeta and 13 Jbeta primers. Measured with immunoSEQ multiplex PCR; TCRdb has only the in-frame clones, and not every one. The sample has some 150,000 clones, over 65% seen once. The gene calls are TRBV5-6 and TRBJ1-1; D is possibly TRBD1 (5 bases). Sequenced input: PBMCs. The receptor's source is a man aged 35-49 years in good health and CMV-seronegative. CDR3 DNA: TGTGCCAGCAGCTTGGCTGCAGGGCCGGACACTGAAGCTTTCTTT. Protein sequence: CASSLAAGPDTEAFF.